Each of the 5 T cell receptor beta chains below was sequenced from the same sample in a study of regulatory T cells in long-lasting Graves disease. iRepertoire HTBI primers and Arm-PCR of CDR3 regions built TCR beta libraries. TCRdb reprocessed the multiplex PCR reads with MiXCR, giving one entry per CDR3 protein. Of about 320,000 distinct CDR3 sequences in the sample, about 18% were seen once. The time point here: newly diagnosed GD, antithyroid drugs for less than 3 months. Extracted PBMC RNA gave rise to the TCR library. The source material was peripheral blood mononuclear cells (PBMCs), sampled at new diagnosis, from a patient treated with antithyroid drugs. The origin of the receptors is a female donor with Graves disease.

This clonotype was picked up many times. The genes are TRBV28 and TRBJ2-1; D gene ambiguous. This CDR3 comprises 11 residues. V dropped 3 bases and J dropped 8 bases, with 5 bases sitting between them. Germline V gene sequence: CDR1 MDHEN, CDR2 SYDVKM. Written as DNA, the CDR3 is TGTGCCAGCAGTTTTAGGTATGAGCAGTTCTTC. Amino acid sequence: CASSFRYEQFF.

The genes are TRBV7-2 and TRBJ2-2; tentative D call: TRBD2 (6 bases). The V gene's germline CDR1 is SGHTA and CDR2 FQGNSA. This CDR3 has 15 amino acids. Trimming took off 4 bases at V and 0 bases at J, with 9 bases between the two ends. The CDR3 bases are TGTGCCAGCAGCTCTAGCGAGGCGAACACCGGGGAGCTGTTTTTT. Its translation is CASSSSEANTGELFF.

The J gene is TRBJ2-1, the V gene TRBV7-3, with D uncertain. V dropped 1 base and J dropped 10 bases, with 17 bases sitting between them. Germline V lookup: CDR1 SGHTA, CDR2 FQGTGA. The CDR3 runs to 15 residues. CDR3 in DNA: TGTGCCAGCAGCTTAATGGTTGGTGGCAATTACGAGCAGTTCTTC. This encodes CASSLMVGGNYEQFF.

This clonotype was counted ten times or more. V usage is TRBV15 and J usage is TRBJ2-5, with D maybe TRBD2 (5 bases). The CDR3 has 17 amino acids. Germline CDR1 reads LNHNV; CDR2 reads YYDKDF (reference sequence). Between the trimmed V and J ends, which lost 0 bases and 2 bases, there was a span of 16 bases. The CDR3 DNA reads TGTGCCACCAGCAGAGATTTGGGAGCTCCCTCTCAAGAGACCCAGTACTTC. It yields the protein CATSRDLGAPSQETQYF.

Note on this clonotype: A read error may account for a junction end that differs from germline. The rearrangement joins TRBV7-2 to TRBJ1-2; D is possibly TRBD1 (5 bases). In germline, CDR1 is SGHTA, CDR2 FQGNSA. CDR3 length equals 15 residues. CDR3: CASTSVRGGDYGYTF. DNA of the CDR3: TGCGCCAGCACTTCTGTGCGGGGCGGAGACTATGGCTACACCTTC.